One sample yielded the 30 T cell receptor beta chains listed below, sequenced in a study of a mutant IDH1 vaccine in newly diagnosed glioma. Specified time point: week 23, last vaccination. Vaccinated patients received 300 ug of mutant IDH1 20-mer peptide per dose, with topical imiquimod. Method: immunoSEQ multiplex PCR; TCRdb's copy keeps in-frame clones and lacks some. There are roughly 43,000 clones in the sample; 70% to 85% occur only once, and about 2.2% lies in the top ten. No antigen has been assigned to these receptors. The sample was PBMCs, taken from a glioma patient whose treatment included an IDH1 peptide vaccine. Receptors were obtained from a woman in her late teens or twenties with glioma. Some clones in this sample may be carry-over from other donors' samples.

V and J are TRBV4-2 and TRBJ2-1; 8 bases agree with TRBD2. Trimming took 0 bases from V and 15 from J; bases not matched to a gene: 7. The CDR3 runs 13 residues. Germline assignment: CDR1 LGHNA and CDR2 YNFKEQ. DNA for the CDR3: TGTGCCAGCAGCCAAGATGGGCGGACTAGCTGGTTCTTC. Its protein product is CASSQDGRTSWFF.

The V call is TRBV11-1, the J call TRBJ1-1; D unresolved. The V and J ends lost 1 base and 8 bases respectively, with 11 bases between them. Germline loops: CDR1 SGHAT, CDR2 FQDESV (reference sequence). CDR3 length: 13 amino acids. The CDR3 DNA reads TGTGCCAGCAGCTTAGGAGGGCTGGTGGAAGCTTTCTTT. It translates to CASSLGGLVEAFF.

J is TRBJ2-7 and V is TRBV7-2; 8 nucleotides match TRBD2. Germline V gene lookup returns CDR1 SGHTA and CDR2 FQGNSA. The CDR3 has 14 residues. After removal of 3 bases from V and 4 bases from J, the junction contained 5 bases not matched to a gene. The CDR3 spells CASSFGGGSYEQYF. The DNA for the CDR3 is TGTGCCAGCAGCTTCGGCGGGGGGTCATACGAGCAGTACTTC.

The rearrangement links TRBV27 to TRBJ1-2, with TRBD1 identical over 7 bases. Germline V gives CDR1 MNHEY, CDR2 SMNVEV (reference sequence). With V trimmed by 6 bases and J by 9 bases, 10 bases remained unmatched. The CDR3 runs 13 residues. CDR3 DNA: TGTGCCAGCAGCGAATGGGACAGAGTGAGCTACACCTTC. Translation: CASSEWDRVSYTF.

The chain links TRBV6-4 to TRBJ1-2, with D hard to call. The CDR3 covers 13 residues. V gave up 5 bases and J gave up 8 bases, with 15 bases separating them. The V gene's germline CDR1 is MRHNA and CDR2 SNTAGT. In DNA, the CDR3 is TGTGCCAGCAGTCCCGGACTGTTATCAGGCTACACCTTC. Protein: CASSPGLLSGYTF.

This sequence joins TRBV2 and TRBJ1-6; D is unclear. The CDR3 sequence is 12 residues long. Looked up from germline, CDR1 is SNHLY and CDR2 is FYNNEI. V was clipped by 3 bases and J by 6 bases, with 3 bases between them. For the CDR3, the DNA is TGTGCCAGCAGTGACCCTAATTCACCCCTCCACTTT. Encoded protein: CASSDPNSPLHF.

The chain links TRBV29-1 to TRBJ2-5; 9 bases align to TRBD2. V was clipped by 3 bases and J by 11 bases; unmatched bases: 16. CDR1 and CDR2 from the germline V gene are SQVTM and ANQGSEA. CDR3 length equals 15 residues. The CDR3 coding sequence is TGCAGCGTTGAGGCCCGAGGTAGCGGGAGAGGTGAGCAGTACTTC. Translated, it gives CSVEARGSGRGEQYF.

A few counts support this clone. The chain couples TRBV7-8 to TRBJ2-2; no reliable D call. V was cut by 2 bases and J by 3 bases, with 10 bases left in between. This CDR3 has 15 amino acids. Germline CDR1 is SGHVS and CDR2 is FQNEAQ. The CDR3 sequence: CASSLRRTDTGELFF. As DNA, the CDR3 is TGTGCCAGCAGCTTAAGAAGAACGGACACCGGGGAGCTGTTTTTT.

The chain couples TRBV28 to TRBJ1-1; D not resolved. Trimming shortened V by 8 bases and J by 0 bases, and 10 bases separated the two germline ends. Per germline, CDR1 MDHEN and CDR2 SYDVKM. CDR3 size: 13 residues. As DNA, the CDR3 is TGTGCCAGCTCATGGACGGTGAACACTGAAGCTTTCTTT. This codes for CASSWTVNTEAFF. Together with reference TRBV28 and TRBJ1-1, the CDR3 gives the full variable domain: DVKVTQSSRYLVKRTGEKVFLECVQDMDHENMFWYRQDPGLGLRLIYFSYDVKMKEKGDIPEGYSVSREKKERFSLILESASTNQTSMYLCASSWTVNTEAFFGQGTRLTVV.

This chain uses TRBV19 with TRBJ2-5; a possible D gene is TRBD1 (7 bases). Germline loops: CDR1 LNHDA, CDR2 SQIVND (reference sequence). Trimming shortened V by 3 bases and J by 2 bases, and 13 bases separated the two germline ends. The CDR3 consists of 15 residues. The CDR3 nucleotides read TGTGCCAGTAGTATTTGGGGGGACAGTCAAGAGACCCAGTACTTC. It codes for CASSIWGDSQETQYF.

The count of this clone is one. CDR3 nucleotides: TGTGCCAGCAGCGTAGTAGGGGGTGCTAGGGGGGAGCTGTTTTTT. Translated, it gives CASSVVGGARGELFF. The V and J genes are TRBV9 and TRBJ2-2; maybe TRBD1 (6 bases). The CDR3 extends over 15 amino acids. Germline loops: CDR1 SGDLS, CDR2 YYNGEE. V lost 0 bases and J 8 bases, leaving 14 bases between the germline ends.

The rearrangement joins TRBV4-3 to TRBJ1-5; the D gene is possibly TRBD1 (5 bases). The CDR3 consists of 17 residues. Germline V gene sequence: CDR1 LGHNA, CDR2 YSLEER. Trimming left V 0 bases short and J 1 base short, with 13 bases between. CDR3 amino acids: CASSQERAGGSNQPQHF. The CDR3, as DNA: TGCGCCAGCAGCCAAGAAAGGGCGGGGGGGAGCAATCAGCCCCAGCATTTT.

CDR3: CASSLGTRDSNEQFF. The CDR3 DNA is TGTGCCAGCAGCTTAGGGACCCGCGACTCCAATGAGCAGTTCTTC. J is TRBJ2-1 and V is TRBV11-3; D uncertain. CDR1 and CDR2 (germline): SGHNT, YENEEA. The CDR3 loop spans 15 amino acids. The germline V and J ends were trimmed by 1 base and 6 bases, with 13 bases remaining between them.

The J gene is TRBJ1-5, the V gene TRBV6-5; TRBD1 might be the D (5 bases). Germline CDR1 MNHEY, CDR2 SVGAGI. There are 13 residues in the CDR3. V was clipped by 6 bases and J by 3 bases, with 9 bases between them. CDR3 sequence reads: CASRKGLNQPQHF. The CDR3 DNA reads as TGTGCCAGCAGGAAGGGGCTCAATCAGCCCCAGCATTTT.

The V gene is TRBV10-1, the J gene TRBJ1-5; 7 bases agree with TRBD1. This CDR3 region has 16 residues. V was pared by 10 bases and J by 4 bases, with 16 bases of the junction left unmatched. Germline CDR1 and CDR2: WNHNN and SYGVQD (reference sequence). The CDR3 reads CATPIYETGANQPQHF. Here the CDR3 DNA reads TGCGCCACCCCTATCTATGAAACAGGGGCAAATCAGCCCCAGCATTTT.

The chain is built from TRBV27 and TRBJ1-5; no clear D. The CDR3 runs to 14 residues. Germline V CDR1 and CDR2: MNHEY, SMNVEV (reference sequence). Trimming stripped 4 bases from V and 0 bases from J, with 7 bases between. The CDR3 protein is CASSSQHSNQPQHF. Here the CDR3 DNA reads TGTGCCAGCAGTTCTCAGCATAGCAATCAGCCCCAGCATTTT.

The chain couples TRBV6-5 to TRBJ1-5; the D gene is possibly TRBD1 (5 bases). The V gene's germline CDR1 is MNHEY and CDR2 SVGAGI. The V end was cut by 5 bases, the J end by 8 bases, with 13 bases between. This CDR3 has 13 residues. Here the CDR3 DNA reads TGTGCCAGCAGTGGGGCCCAAACGAAGCCCCAGCATTTT. It translates to CASSGAQTKPQHF.

This sequence joins TRBV12-5 and TRBJ1-2; unclear D gene. There are 15 residues in the CDR3. Trimming took 5 bases from V and 1 from J, leaving 14 bases between them. Germline values: CDR1 LGHNT, CDR2 FRNRAP. The CDR3 sequence: CASGRESKGNYGYTF. The CDR3 nucleotides read TGTGCTAGTGGTCGAGAGTCCAAGGGTAACTATGGCTACACCTTC.

This clone was picked up a small number of times. This chain links TRBV14 with TRBJ1-4, with D hard to call. V was trimmed by 0 bases and J by 4 bases, leaving 12 bases between them. The CDR3 is 16 residues long. Germline V gives CDR1 SGHDN, CDR2 FVKESK. The CDR3 loop reads CASSQDYRQVNEKLFF. The DNA for the CDR3 is TGTGCCAGCAGCCAAGATTATCGTCAGGTTAATGAAAAACTGTTTTTT.

This clone occurred once. V usage is TRBV2 and J usage is TRBJ1-1, with 7 positions matching TRBD1. The CDR3 totals 14 residues. The germline gives CDR1 SNHLY, CDR2 FYNNEI. Germline trimming cut 4 bases from V and 1 base from J; bases unmatched to any gene: 3. The CDR3 DNA reads TGTGCCAGCAGTGGTGGGACAGCGAACACTGAAGCTTTCTTT. This gives the protein CASSGGTANTEAFF.

The chain couples TRBV7-8 to TRBJ2-1; 12 positions agree with TRBD2. With 5 bases clipped from V and 0 bases from J, the junction kept 11 bases outside the gene matches. This CDR3 is 19 amino acids long. Germline lookup yields CDR1 SGHVS and CDR2 FQNEAQ. The CDR3 DNA reads as TGTGCCAGCAGCCCTCGGGTGAGGACTAGCGGGGCCTCCTACAATGAGCAGTTCTTC. Translation gives CASSPRVRTSGASYNEQFF.

The CDR3: CSGPRGRVTYEQYF. CDR3 DNA sequence: TGCAGCGGCCCTAGGGGCAGGGTTACCTACGAGCAGTACTTC. The chain combines TRBV29-1 with TRBJ2-7; the D gene is possibly TRBD1 (5 bases). Trimming pared 7 bases from V and 2 bases from J, leaving 18 bases between. Germline CDR1 reads SQVTM; CDR2 reads ANQGSEA. The CDR3 has 14 residues.

This clone came up once. The chain couples TRBV9 to TRBJ2-1; D is possibly TRBD2 (5 bases). CDR1 is SGDLS and CDR2 is YYNGEE in the germline V gene. Trimming stripped 0 bases from V and 6 bases from J, with 13 bases between. The CDR3 is 15 amino acids. In DNA, the CDR3 is TGTGCCAGCAGCGTAGCTAGTAGTGGAGGCAATGAGCAGTTCTTC. Encoded protein: CASSVASSGGNEQFF.

This clone was picked up one time. The CDR3 region has the DNA TGTGCCAGCAGTGACCACAGGGGGCGGAATCAGCCCCAGCATTTT. Protein product: CASSDHRGRNQPQHF. The rearrangement links TRBV6-1 to TRBJ1-5; 9 bases fit TRBD1. In germline, CDR1 is MNHNS, CDR2 SASEGT. J was trimmed by 4 bases and V by 3 bases; bases with no gene match: 4. The CDR3 length is 15 residues.

This chain connects TRBV25-1 to TRBJ1-4; D is undetermined. CDR3 length: 15 amino acids. V lost 8 bases to trimming and J lost 4 bases, with 17 bases between them. Germline V gene lookup returns CDR1 MGHDK and CDR2 SYGVNS. For the CDR3, the DNA is TGTGCCAGCGGTCCCGGGCGCCGGGTTAATGAAAAACTGTTTTTT. As protein: CASGPGRRVNEKLFF.

The rearrangement links TRBV4-2 to TRBJ2-5; TRBD2 agrees at 8 bases. V was clipped by 2 bases and J by 3 bases; unmatched bases: 2. CDR1 LGHNA and CDR2 YNFKEQ come from the germline V gene. The CDR3 runs to 14 residues. The chain's CDR3 is CASSQTGGKETQYF. CDR3 bases: TGTGCCAGCAGCCAAACGGGGGGGAAAGAGACCCAGTACTTC.

The rearrangement links TRBV30 to TRBJ2-5; the match to TRBD2 covers 9 bases. This CDR3 comprises 14 residues. The V segment lost 3 bases and the J segment 1 base; nucleotides outside the gene matches: 3. Germline V gene lookup returns CDR1 GTSNPN and CDR2 SVGIG (reference sequence). CDR3 sequence: CAWRGLAFQETQYF. CDR3 nucleotides: TGTGCCTGGAGGGGACTAGCTTTCCAAGAGACCCAGTACTTC.

The CDR3 protein is CASSPDKAEQFF. DNA of the CDR3: TGTGCCAGCAGCCCCGATAAGGCTGAGCAGTTCTTC. The chain combines TRBV2 with TRBJ2-1; D gene ambiguous. The V gene lost 6 bases and the J gene lost 9 bases, with 12 bases spanning the gap. The V gene's germline CDR1 is SNHLY and CDR2 FYNNEI. The CDR3 has 12 amino acids.

The table lists this clone with a count of one. The chain couples TRBV6-5 to TRBJ1-2; unclear D gene. The CDR3 has 15 residues. Per germline, CDR1 MNHEY and CDR2 SVGAGI. Trimming removed 6 bases at V and 1 base at J, with 15 bases between. The chain's CDR3 is CASSRRRGGNYGYTF. CDR3 bases: TGTGCCAGCAGCCGAAGGCGGGGAGGTAACTATGGCTACACCTTC.

This clone was observed a few times. As DNA, the CDR3 is TGTGCCAGCGGACAGGGGCTGGGGACTGAAGCTTTCTTT. Encoded protein: CASGQGLGTEAFF. The chain carries TRBV19 and TRBJ1-1; TRBD1 agrees at 9 bases. The CDR3 runs to 13 residues. J was trimmed by 5 bases and V by 9 bases; bases with no gene match: 7. Germline CDR1 reads LNHDA; CDR2 reads SQIVND (reference sequence).